The T cell receptor (beta chain) described here comes from a study of shared clonotypes between healthy human individuals. Study context: Donors had three CD4 naive, three CD4 memory, two CD8 naive and one CD8 memory plate apiece.

Looked up from germline, CDR1 is SGHRS and CDR2 is YFSETQ. Trimming stripped 1 base from V and 6 bases from J, with 14 bases between. The CDR3 loop spans 15 amino acids. Only in-frame clones appear in the TCRdb table, and some are missing; sequencing was by immunoSEQ multiplex PCR. The sample consists of approximately 980,000 clones, 76% of them appearing once. This chain links TRBV5-1 with TRBJ1-5; no clear D gene. This receptor was taken from a man in his late teens or twenties in good health. Sequencing was carried out using memory CD4+ T cells sorted from blood. Subset reported: CD45RA-negative fraction. This CDR3 reads CASSLTPGEPQPQHF. Here the CDR3 DNA reads TGCGCCAGCAGCTTGACCCCCGGAGAGCCTCAGCCCCAGCATTTT.